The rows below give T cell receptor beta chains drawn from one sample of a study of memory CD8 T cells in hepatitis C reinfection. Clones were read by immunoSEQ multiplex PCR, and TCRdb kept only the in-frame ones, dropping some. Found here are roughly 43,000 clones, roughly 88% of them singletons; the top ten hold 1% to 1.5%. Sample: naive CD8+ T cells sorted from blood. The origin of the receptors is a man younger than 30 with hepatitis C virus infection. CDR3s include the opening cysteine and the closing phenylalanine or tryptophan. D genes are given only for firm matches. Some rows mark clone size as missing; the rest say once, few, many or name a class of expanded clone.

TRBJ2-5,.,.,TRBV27,TGTGCCAGCAGTTTCAGAACGCAAGAGACCCAGTACTTC,CASSFRTQETQYF
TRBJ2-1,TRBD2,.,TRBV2,TGTGCCAGCAGTGGCCGGGACTACACCTACAATGAGCAGTTCTTC,CASSGRDYTYNEQFF
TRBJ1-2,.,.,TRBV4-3,TGCGCCAGCAGCCCTCAGAGGGGCTACACCTTC,CASSPQRGYTF
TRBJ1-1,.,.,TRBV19,TGTGCCAGTAATTTTCCCGGGGGAAACACTGAAGCTTTCTTT,CASNFPGGNTEAFF
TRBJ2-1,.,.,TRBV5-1,TGCGCCAGCAGCTTGGCATTTGTGACAGATGGATCCTACAATGAGCAGTTCTTC,CASSLAFVTDGSYNEQFF
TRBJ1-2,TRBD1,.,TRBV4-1,TGCGCCAGCAGCCGGACAGACAGGGCCGCTAACTATGGCTACACCTTC,CASSRTDRAANYGYTF
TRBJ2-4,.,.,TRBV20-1,TGCAGTGCTAGAGGAGTCATTCAGTACTTC,CSARGVIQYF
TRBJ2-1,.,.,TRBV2,TGTGCCAGCAGTGAAGGGTGGGAGTTTAGGAATGAGCAGTTCTTC,CASSEGWEFRNEQFF
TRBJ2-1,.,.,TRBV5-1,TGCGCCAGCAGCGGGGACACCACGAACGGGGATGAGCAGTTCTTC,CASSGDTTNGDEQFF
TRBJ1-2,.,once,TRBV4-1,TGCGCCAGCAGCCAAGATCCGGTGGAGGCGGGCTATCCACTCACCTTC,CASSQDPVEAGYPLTF
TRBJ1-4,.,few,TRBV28,TGTGCCAGCACCCTTACCGGGGGGCTCGGAACTAATGAAAAACTGTTTTTT,CASTLTGGLGTNEKLFF
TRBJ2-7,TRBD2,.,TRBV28,TGTGCCAGCAGTACGACTAGCGGGTGGGGTCCCAGATACGAGCAGTACTTC,CASSTTSGWGPRYEQYF
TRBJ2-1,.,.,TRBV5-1,TGCGCCAGCAGCTATGGCCTGGGACACAACTACAATGAGCAGTTCTTC,CASSYGLGHNYNEQFF
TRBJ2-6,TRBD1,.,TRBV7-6,TGTGCCAGCAGCCAGGGACAGGGTCCCTCTGGGGCCAACGTCCTGACTTTC,CASSQGQGPSGANVLTF
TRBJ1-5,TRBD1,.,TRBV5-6,TGTGCCAGCAGCTTGGAGGGACAGGGGGATAATCAGCCCCAGCATTTT,CASSLEGQGDNQPQHF
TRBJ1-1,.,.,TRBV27,TGTGCCAGCAGAGAGAACCTTTTGAGGAACACTGAAGCTTTCTTT,CASRENLLRNTEAFF
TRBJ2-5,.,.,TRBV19,TGTGCCAGTAGTATGTTGGGACTCAAAGAGACCCAGTACTTC,CASSMLGLKETQYF
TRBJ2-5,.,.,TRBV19,TGTGCCAGTGCCGGGGGAATACAAGAGACCCAGTACTTC,CASAGGIQETQYF
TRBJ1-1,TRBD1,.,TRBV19,TGTGCCAGTACCATCGGGACAGGGGGGGACGGGGAAGCTTTCTTT,CASTIGTGGDGEAFF
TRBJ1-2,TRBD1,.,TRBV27,TGTGCCAGCAGTCCTTCGGGACAGCTCTATGGCTACACCTTC,CASSPSGQLYGYTF
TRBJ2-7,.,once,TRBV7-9,TGTGCCAGCAGCTTAGGCGACAGCGACGAGCAGTACTTC,CASSLGDSDEQYF
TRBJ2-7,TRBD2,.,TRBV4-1,TGCGCCAGCAGCCACTTCCCGGGACTAGCGGGAGCCGAGCAGTACTTC,CASSHFPGLAGAEQYF
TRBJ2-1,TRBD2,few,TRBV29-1,TGCAGCGTAGAGCGGGGGGGGTACAATGAGCAGTTCTTC,CSVERGGYNEQFF
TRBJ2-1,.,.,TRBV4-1,TGCGCCAGCAGCCAGGAAGACGGGATATACAATGAGCAGTTCTTC,CASSQEDGIYNEQFF
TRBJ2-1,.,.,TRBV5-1,TGCGCCAGCAGCTTAAGCCTCTGGGACACTGGTGAGCAGTTCTTC,CASSLSLWDTGEQFF
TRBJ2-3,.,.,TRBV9,TGTGCCAGCAGCGTAGCTAGTGACCCCACAGATACGCAGTATTTT,CASSVASDPTDTQYF
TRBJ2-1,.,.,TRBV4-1,TGCGCCAGCAGCCCCACCGATAGCGACCCGCGAGGTTTCTTC,CASSPTDSDPRGFF
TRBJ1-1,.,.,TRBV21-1,TGTGCCAGCATCATTTCTTGGGCCACGGGGGACACTGAAGCTTTCTTT,CASIISWATGDTEAFF
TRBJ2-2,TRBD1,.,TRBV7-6,TGTGCCAGCAGCTGGACAGGGTATTTCGTCGGGGAGCTGTTTTTT,CASSWTGYFVGELFF
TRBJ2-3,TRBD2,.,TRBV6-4,TGTGCCAGCAGTGAGAATCCTAGCGGGAGAGGAACAGATACGCAGTATTTT,CASSENPSGRGTDTQYF
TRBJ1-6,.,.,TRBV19,TGTGCCAGTAGTATAGTTTTCGACGGCGTTAGCTTCCACTTT,CASSIVFDGVSFHF
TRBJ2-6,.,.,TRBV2,TGTGCCAGCAGCGTCGACACCTCTGGGGCCAACGTCCTGACTTTC,CASSVDTSGANVLTF
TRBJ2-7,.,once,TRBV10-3,TGTGCCATCAGTCGGGGGTCATTATTCTCTACCTACGAGCAGTACTTC,CAISRGSLFSTYEQYF
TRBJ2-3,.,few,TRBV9,TGTGCCAGCAGCGTAGCGGGGAGCACAGATACGCAGTATTTT,CASSVAGSTDTQYF
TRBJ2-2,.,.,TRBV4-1,TGCGCCAGCAGCCAATACAGTTACCCCGGGGAGCTGTTTTTT,CASSQYSYPGELFF
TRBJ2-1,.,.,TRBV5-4,TGTGCCAGCAGCTGGGGCGGGGAAAATGAGCAGTTCTTC,CASSWGGENEQFF
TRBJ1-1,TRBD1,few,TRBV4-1,TGCGCCAGCAGCCTTCGGGACAGTTTGAACACTGAAGCTTTCTTT,CASSLRDSLNTEAFF
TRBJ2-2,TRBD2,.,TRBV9,TGTGCCAGCAGCGTAGGGCGGGGGGGCGCAAGCACCGGGGAGCTGTTTTTT,CASSVGRGGASTGELFF
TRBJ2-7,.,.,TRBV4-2,TGTGCCAGCAGCCAAGAGTCCGACGAGCAGTACTTC,CASSQESDEQYF
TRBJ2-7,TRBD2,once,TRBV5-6,TGTGCCAGCAGCTTGGAGGGACTAACCTACGAGCAGTACTTC,CASSLEGLTYEQYF